This T cell receptor (beta chain) was observed in a study of shared T cell receptors in the human thymus. Assay used: immunoSEQ multiplex PCR; TCRdb lists only in-frame clones, some missing. The table records 630,000 or so clones, 70% to 90% of them present only once. The CDR3 is 15 residues long. Germline CDR1 is SGHAT and CDR2 is FQNNGV. Trimming took 8 bases from V and 0 from J; bases not matched to a gene: 10. Separately, the same data were catalogued under a study of human thymus T cells.

This TCR came from a boy younger than two with a congenital heart defect. Sequenced material: thymocytes. V gene TRBV11-2 combines with J gene TRBJ2-7; 7 bases match TRBD2. Here the CDR3 reads CASARRGIISYEQYF. CDR3 DNA: TGTGCCAGCGCGCGGCGGGGGATCATCTCCTACGAGCAGTACTTC.